Below, one T cell receptor beta chain is given with its context. Unmatched junction bases numbered 9, after V lost 10 bases and J lost 4 bases. Germline V gene data show CDR1 as ENHRY and CDR2 as SYGVKD. CDR3 length: 13 residues. The data belong to a study of blood T cell repertoires in COVID-19. Here immunoSEQ multiplex PCR was the method, and the copy in TCRdb shows in-frame clones only, minus some. The table lists 270,000 or so clones, around 90% of them singletons. The chain uses TRBV10-3 and TRBJ1-2; 7 bases map to TRBD1. The sequence was collected from a middle-aged woman who had recovered from COVID-19. Sequenced: peripheral blood. The CDR3 DNA is TGTGCCACCTCGACAGGGAGCCTCTATGGCTACACCTTC. This gives the protein CATSTGSLYGYTF.